These 7 T cell receptor beta chains were sequenced from one sample in a study of CD4 T cells in relation to SARS-CoV-2 and coronaviruses. No antigens are known for them. Data came from immunoSEQ multiplex PCR; TCRdb stores just in-frame clones and leaves some out. Of roughly 25,000 clones listed, more than 60% are singletons. The unexposed donors gave CD4+ T cells in about 2010-2019, prior to COVID-19. Isolation of CD4+ T cells took place after roughly nine days in culture. Sample: CD4+ T cells from PBMCs, cultured in vitro. Receptor source: a human donor in good health.

V and J are TRBV30 and TRBJ1-1, with TRBD1 matching over 9 bases. Germline CDR1 and CDR2: GTSNPN and SVGIG (reference sequence). This CDR3 contains 16 residues. V was clipped by 0 bases and J by 4 bases; unmatched bases: 9. The chain's CDR3 is CAWSVVGTGFFTEAFF. DNA of the CDR3: TGTGCCTGGAGTGTAGTGGGGACAGGGTTTTTCACTGAAGCTTTCTTT.

This sequence joins TRBV3-1 (or the pseudogene TRBV3-2) and TRBJ2-5, with D uncertain. V was trimmed by 0 bases and J by 4 bases, leaving 9 bases between them. The CDR3 totals 14 residues. Germline assignment: CDR1 LGHDT and CDR2 YNNKEL (reference sequence). As DNA, the CDR3 is TGTGCCAGCAGCCAAGAGGGAAGGAGAGAGACCCAGTACTTC. Translation: CASSQEGRRETQYF.

The gene calls are TRBV5-5 and TRBJ1-2, with D maybe TRBD1 (6 bases). The V gene lost 3 bases and the J gene lost 7 bases, with 19 bases spanning the gap. Germline CDR1 and CDR2: SGHKS and YYEKEE (reference sequence). CDR3 size: 15 residues. CDR3 bases: TGTGCCAGCAGCTCCACATGGGGGCTTACGCTTGGCTACACCTTC. Residues: CASSSTWGLTLGYTF.

This chain uses TRBV28 with TRBJ2-1; D might be TRBD1 or TRBD2, each matching 5 bases. The CDR3 is made up of 15 amino acids. Trimming took 8 bases from V and 6 from J, leaving 20 bases between them. Per the germline V gene, CDR1 is MDHEN and CDR2 is SYDVKM. The CDR3 sequence: CASAPGQGPSNEQFF. CDR3 nucleotides: TGTGCCAGCGCCCCGGGTCAGGGACCCAGCAATGAGCAGTTCTTC.

The chain recombines TRBV5-1 with TRBJ2-5, with D maybe TRBD1 (6 bases). Deletions cut 4 bases from V and 0 bases from J, with 10 bases between. CDR1 is SGHRS, CDR2 YFSETQ, per germline. CDR3 length: 14 residues. The CDR3 DNA follows: TGCGCCAGCAGCGGAGGACAGTACCAAGAGACCCAGTACTTC. It specifies CASSGGQYQETQYF.

This sequence joins TRBV27 and TRBJ1-5, with D perhaps matching TRBD1 (5 bases). The germline V gene has CDR1 MNHEY and CDR2 SMNVEV (reference sequence). The length of the CDR3 is 16 residues. V was clipped by 6 bases and J by 0 bases, with 15 bases between them. CDR3 amino acids: CASSRQPDNSNQPQHF. DNA of the CDR3: TGTGCCAGCAGCCGTCAGCCGGACAATAGCAATCAGCCCCAGCATTTT.

This clone appeared a single time. The V gene is TRBV30, the J gene TRBJ1-4, with TRBD1 matching 8 bases. Germline V CDR1 and CDR2: GTSNPN, SVGIG (reference sequence). CDR3 length: 12 residues. The J segment lost 8 bases and the V segment lost 3 bases, leaving 2 bases of the junction unmatched. CDR3 sequence (DNA): TGTGCCTGGAGCCAGGGGGCAGAAAAACTGTTTTTT. Encoded protein: CAWSQGAEKLFF.